This T cell receptor beta chain is from a study of T cells in Graves' hyperthyroidism and ophthalmopathy. Patients having uncontrolled infection, another autoimmune disease, pregnancy or lactation were not included. Germline V gene lookup returns CDR1 SGHAT and CDR2 FQDESV (reference sequence). CDR3 size: 15 residues. About this clonotype itself: The germline gene is not matched at one end of the junction; a read error may be the cause.

Researchers amplified the TCR beta CDR3 regions from RNA transcripts. A first-round RT-PCR of the TCR CDR3 used the HTBI primer set. A single record per CDR3 protein comes from TCRdb applying MiXCR to the multiplex PCR reads. The table lists some 600,000 distinct CDR3 sequences, around 45% of them singletons. The sequencing input was peripheral blood or thyroid tissue (not recorded which). This clonotype was sampled from a woman aged 18-30 years with Graves' hyperthyroidism. J is TRBJ2-7 and V is TRBV11-1, with TRBD2 matching 7 bases. CDR3 coding DNA: TGCGCCAGCAGCCAAGAACTAGCGCGTCAGAGGGAGCAGTACTTC. As protein: CASSQELARQREQYF.